A single sample is the source of the 25 T cell receptor beta chains below, sequenced in a study of beta chain features in type 1 diabetes. Sequencing targeted expressed TCRB transcripts, as all isolated RNA had been reverse transcribed. This table comes from immunoSEQ multiplex PCR, and its TCRdb copy is limited to in-frame clones, with some not included. The table records fewer than 200,000 clones, around an eighth of them present only once. Input material: central memory CD4+ T cells from blood. The receptors here all came from a young woman in good health.

This clone was detected only a few times. The CDR3 DNA reads as TGCAGCGTTGCCGCCGGGACAGGGTCCAACGAGCAGTACTTC. It specifies CSVAAGTGSNEQYF. The V call is TRBV29-1, the J call TRBJ2-7; 9 bases fit TRBD1. The CDR3 is made up of 14 amino acids. The germline gives CDR1 SQVTM, CDR2 ANQGSEA. V was clipped by 4 bases and J by 5 bases; unmatched bases: 9.

The rearrangement links TRBV6-5 to TRBJ2-1, with 7 bases lining up with TRBD2. This CDR3 contains 14 residues. Losses at the gene ends were 0 bases for V and 7 bases for J; bases not matched to a gene: 3. Germline CDR1 MNHEY, CDR2 SVGAGI. DNA of the CDR3: TGTGCCAGCAGTTACTCTCGGGGGGTAAATGAGCAGTTCTTC. Translating gives CASSYSRGVNEQFF.

The rearrangement uses TRBV7-2 and TRBJ2-3; D not resolved. The CDR3 spans 14 residues. V was trimmed by 4 bases and J by 3 bases, leaving 11 bases between them. Germline-derived CDR1 and CDR2 are SGHTA and FQGNSA. CDR3 nucleotides: TGTGCCAGCAGCTCCTATCCCGCGACAGATACGCAGTATTTT. Its translation is CASSSYPATDTQYF. Filled out from reference TRBV7-2 and TRBJ2-3, the complete variable domain reads GAGVSQSPSNKVTEKGKDVELRCDPISGHTALYWYRQSLGQGLEFLIYFQGNSAPDKSGLPSDRFSAERTGGSVSTLTIQRTQQEDSAVYLCASSSYPATDTQYFGPGTRLTVL.

The V gene is TRBV2, the J gene TRBJ1-3, with 7 bases fitting TRBD1. The CDR3 loop spans 16 amino acids. J was trimmed by 2 bases and V by 4 bases; bases with no gene match: 8. The V gene's germline CDR1 is SNHLY and CDR2 FYNNEI. CDR3 sequence: CASSVSTGHTGNTIYF. The CDR3 nucleotides read TGTGCCAGCAGTGTCTCGACAGGGCATACTGGAAACACCATATATTTT.

The genes are TRBV28 and TRBJ1-2; 12 bases agree with TRBD1. V lost 5 bases and J lost 4; bases outside the gene matches: 5. The germline V gene has CDR1 MDHEN and CDR2 SYDVKM. This CDR3 is built from 15 residues. This CDR3 reads CASSRLGQGAYGYTF. For the CDR3, the DNA is TGTGCCAGCAGTCGATTGGGACAGGGGGCCTATGGCTACACCTTC.

In its sample, this clone was seen many times. The chain recombines TRBV7-2 with TRBJ2-1, with 10 bases that match TRBD2. The CDR3 runs to 15 residues. The germline CDR1 and CDR2 sequences are SGHTA and FQGNSA. V was pared by 2 bases and J by 3 bases, with 1 base of the junction left unmatched. The DNA of the CDR3 is TGTGCCAGCAGCTTAACTAGCGGGGACTACAATGAGCAGTTCTTC. The encoded protein is CASSLTSGDYNEQFF.

This clone was counted between two and nine times. V usage is TRBV18 and J usage is TRBJ1-2, with 7 bases lining up with TRBD1. J gave up 6 bases and V 3 bases, and 1 base lay outside the gene matches. The CDR3 is made up of 12 amino acids. Germline V gene data show CDR1 as KGHSH and CDR2 as LQKENI. The CDR3 sequence: CASSPTGDGYTF. DNA of the CDR3: TGTGCCAGCTCACCCACAGGGGATGGCTACACCTTC.

This clone was seen only a few times. The rearrangement links TRBV29-1 to TRBJ2-1; 8 nucleotides agree with TRBD2. The CDR3 runs to 13 residues. V shed 6 bases and J 8 bases; nucleotides not matched to a gene: 9. Germline V lookup: CDR1 SQVTM, CDR2 ANQGSEA. The CDR3 reads CSVVRTSTDEQFF. DNA of the CDR3: TGCAGCGTGGTAAGGACTAGCACGGATGAGCAGTTCTTC.

The CDR3 reads CASSSTGLTDTQYF. In nucleotides, the CDR3 is TGTGCCAGCAGCAGCACGGGACTCACAGATACGCAGTATTTT. The chain uses TRBV7-2 and TRBJ2-3; D is possibly TRBD2 (6 bases). Trimming removed 5 bases at V and 2 bases at J, with 11 bases between. Germline CDR1 and CDR2: SGHTA and FQGNSA. The length of the CDR3 is 14 residues.

This clone was seen only a few times. This chain uses TRBV11-2 with TRBJ2-7, with D unresolved. V lost 1 base and J 4 bases, leaving 14 bases between the germline ends. The V gene's germline CDR1 is SGHAT and CDR2 FQNNGV. This CDR3 spans 15 amino acids. CDR3 DNA: TGTGCCAGCAGCTTAGTTGCGGTCCTTCCTTACGAGCAGTACTTC. Translation: CASSLVAVLPYEQYF. The entire variable domain, with the rest obtained from reference TRBV11-2 and TRBJ2-7, is as follows: EAGVAQSPRYKIIEKRQSVAFWCNPISGHATLYWYQQILGQGPKLLIQFQNNGVVDDSQLPKDRFSAERLKGVDSTLKIQPAKLEDSAVYLCASSLVAVLPYEQYFGPGTRLTVT.

This clone has just a few counts. The chain uses TRBV10-3 and TRBJ2-7; 8 bases match TRBD2. This CDR3 contains 12 residues. Germline V gene data show CDR1 as ENHRY and CDR2 as SYGVKD. J was trimmed by 3 bases and V by 10 bases; bases with no gene match: 5. CDR3 in DNA: TGTGCCACGGCCGGGACTAGCTACGAGCAGTACTTC. It codes for CATAGTSYEQYF.

The chain is built from TRBV27 and TRBJ1-2, with D maybe TRBD1 (6 bases). From germline, CDR1 is MNHEY and CDR2 SMNVEV (reference sequence). Trimming stripped 0 bases from V and 8 bases from J, with 13 bases between. The CDR3 runs 14 residues. The CDR3 here is CASSLSSSGVGYTF. CDR3 DNA sequence: TGTGCCAGCAGTTTATCGAGCTCAGGGGTGGGCTACACCTTC.

As for this clone: Sequence at one end of the junction differs from germline and may be a read error. The genes are TRBV5-4 and TRBJ2-5, with TRBD2 matching over 11 bases. Germline V gene lookup returns CDR1 SGHNT and CDR2 YYREEE (reference sequence). CDR3 length equals 14 residues. CDR3 residues: CASSFSGRVEAQYF. CDR3 nucleotide sequence: TGTGCCAGCAGCTTTAGCGGGAGGGTAGAGGCCCAGTACTTC.

The chain employs TRBV18 and TRBJ1-4; 7 bases match TRBD1. Germline V CDR1 and CDR2: KGHSH, LQKENI. Losses at the gene ends were 5 bases for V and 0 bases for J; bases not matched to a gene: 3. The CDR3 runs to 15 residues. CDR3 residues: CASSKGQSTNEKLFF. In nucleotides, the CDR3 is TGTGCCAGCTCAAAGGGACAGTCAACTAATGAAAAACTGTTTTTT.

This clone was seen more than once but under ten times. The J gene is TRBJ2-4, the V gene TRBV15, with TRBD2 identical over 8 bases. Germline CDR1 reads LNHNV; CDR2 reads YYDKDF (reference sequence). J gave up 5 bases and V 0 bases, and 6 bases lay outside the gene matches. The CDR3 runs to 16 residues. CDR3 DNA: TGTGCCACCAGCAGAGATCTCGGAGCGGGGGAAAACATTCAGTACTTC. Translation: CATSRDLGAGENIQYF.

This clone was seen more than once but under ten times. J is TRBJ1-2 and V is TRBV11-2, with 7 bases aligning to TRBD1. This CDR3 region has 13 residues. J lost 8 bases, V lost 4 bases, and 7 bases had no gene match. The germline V gene has CDR1 SGHAT and CDR2 FQNNGV. This CDR3 reads CASSSARRGGYTF. CDR3 bases: TGTGCCAGCAGCTCAGCCCGCAGGGGGGGCTACACCTTC. Supplemented by reference TRBV11-2 and TRBJ1-2, the full variable domain reads EAGVAQSPRYKIIEKRQSVAFWCNPISGHATLYWYQQILGQGPKLLIQFQNNGVVDDSQLPKDRFSAERLKGVDSTLKIQPAKLEDSAVYLCASSSARRGGYTFGSGTRLTVV.

This rearrangement joins TRBV18 to TRBJ2-7; 7 nucleotides agree with TRBD1. The CDR3 consists of 16 residues. Germline V gene sequence: CDR1 KGHSH, CDR2 LQKENI. V dropped 5 bases and J dropped 2; count of bases not matched to a gene: 12. The CDR3 DNA sequence: TGTGCCAGCTCAACAACCGGGGAACAGGGGACCTACGAGCAGTACTTC. This codes for CASSTTGEQGTYEQYF.

The chain is built from TRBV4-1 and TRBJ2-5, with 10 bases lining up with TRBD1. CDR3 size: 17 residues. V lost 2 bases and J lost 5; bases outside the gene matches: 11. Germline loops: CDR1 MGHRA, CDR2 YSYEKL. The chain's CDR3 is CASSQNRGGQGVETQYF. The DNA of the CDR3 is TGCGCCAGCAGCCAAAATAGAGGCGGACAGGGGGTTGAGACCCAGTACTTC.

CDR3 DNA sequence: TGTGCCAGCTCCCGAGAGGGCATGAACACTGAAGCTTTCTTT. Translated: CASSREGMNTEAFF. This chain joins TRBV2 and TRBJ1-1; unclear D gene. Trimming cost V 8 bases and J 0 bases, with 13 bases left between them. This CDR3 contains 14 residues. Per germline, CDR1 SNHLY and CDR2 FYNNEI.

This clone was detected only a few times. This CDR3 is also generated by other DNA sequences in the sample. This chain joins TRBV7-2 and TRBJ2-7; TRBD1 agrees at 10 bases. Germline V gene lookup returns CDR1 SGHTA and CDR2 FQGNSA. The trim removed 4 bases at V and 2 bases at J, leaving 5 bases unmatched. This CDR3 has 15 amino acids. The CDR3 reads CASSSRTGGTYEQYF. The CDR3, as DNA: TGTGCCAGCAGCTCCAGGACAGGGGGGACCTACGAGCAGTACTTC.

The V call is TRBV29-1, the J call TRBJ2-7; TRBD2 matches at 10 bases. Per germline, CDR1 SQVTM and CDR2 ANQGSEA. Unmatched junction bases numbered 9, after V lost 6 bases and J lost 7 bases. CDR3 length: 13 amino acids. The CDR3 nucleotides are TGCAGCGTAGCGCCTCTAGCGGGAGTTGAGCAGTACTTC. Translated: CSVAPLAGVEQYF.

This clone was detected only a few times. V gene TRBV9 combines with J gene TRBJ1-1, with 7 nucleotides matching TRBD1. CDR3 length equals 18 residues. Germline V gene data show CDR1 as SGDLS and CDR2 as YYNGEE. V lost 0 bases, J lost 1 base, and 12 bases stayed unmatched. The CDR3 nucleotides read TGTGCCAGCAGCGTAGTAAAAGGGGGCGCATTTGCGAACACTGAAGCTTTCTTT. Its protein is CASSVVKGGAFANTEAFF.

The chain combines TRBV10-3 with TRBJ1-1; weak D call: TRBD1 (5 bases). The germline CDR1 and CDR2 sequences are ENHRY and SYGVKD. The ends were cut back, 3 bases at V and 5 bases at J, with 7 bases in the middle. CDR3 length: 12 amino acids. As DNA, the CDR3 is TGTGCCATCAGTGAACGGGGGACTGAAGCTTTCTTT. Amino acids: CAISERGTEAFF.

This rearrangement joins TRBV19 to TRBJ1-1, with a possible D match to TRBD1 (6 bases). This CDR3 contains 14 residues. Trimming stripped 7 bases from V and 3 bases from J, with 15 bases between. Per germline, CDR1 LNHDA and CDR2 SQIVND (reference sequence). The CDR3, as DNA: TGTGCCAGTATTCGCAGGGGCGTCGACACTGAAGCTTTCTTT. It specifies CASIRRGVDTEAFF.

The gene calls are TRBV7-8 and TRBJ1-5; TRBD1 is a possible D gene (6 bases). Between the trimmed V and J ends, which lost 1 base and 4 bases, there was a span of 17 bases. Looked up from germline, CDR1 is SGHVS and CDR2 is FQNEAQ. The CDR3 contains 17 residues. The CDR3 sequence is CASSLVGTGRFNQPQHF. The DNA of the CDR3 is TGTGCCAGCAGCTTAGTTGGCACAGGGCGGTTTAATCAGCCCCAGCATTTT. Full variable domain (rest looked up from reference TRBV7-8 and TRBJ1-5): GAGVSQSPRYKVAKRGQDVALRCDPISGHVSLFWYQQALGQGPEFLTYFQNEAQLDKSGLPSDRFFAERPEGSVSTLKIQRTQQEDSAVYLCASSLVGTGRFNQPQHFGDGTRLSIL.